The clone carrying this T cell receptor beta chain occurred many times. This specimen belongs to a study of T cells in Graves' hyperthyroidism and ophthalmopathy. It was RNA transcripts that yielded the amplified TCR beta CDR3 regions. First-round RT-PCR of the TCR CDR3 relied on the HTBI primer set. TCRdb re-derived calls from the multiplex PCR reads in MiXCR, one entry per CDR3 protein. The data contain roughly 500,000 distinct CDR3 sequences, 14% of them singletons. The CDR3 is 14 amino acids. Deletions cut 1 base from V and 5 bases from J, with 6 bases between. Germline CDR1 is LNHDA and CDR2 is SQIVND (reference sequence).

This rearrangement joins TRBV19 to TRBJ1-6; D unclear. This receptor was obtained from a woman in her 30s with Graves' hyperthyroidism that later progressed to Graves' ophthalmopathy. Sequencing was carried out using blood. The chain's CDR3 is CASSIVPDNSPLHF. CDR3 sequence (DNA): TGTGCCAGTAGTATAGTGCCCGATAATTCACCCCTCCACTTT.